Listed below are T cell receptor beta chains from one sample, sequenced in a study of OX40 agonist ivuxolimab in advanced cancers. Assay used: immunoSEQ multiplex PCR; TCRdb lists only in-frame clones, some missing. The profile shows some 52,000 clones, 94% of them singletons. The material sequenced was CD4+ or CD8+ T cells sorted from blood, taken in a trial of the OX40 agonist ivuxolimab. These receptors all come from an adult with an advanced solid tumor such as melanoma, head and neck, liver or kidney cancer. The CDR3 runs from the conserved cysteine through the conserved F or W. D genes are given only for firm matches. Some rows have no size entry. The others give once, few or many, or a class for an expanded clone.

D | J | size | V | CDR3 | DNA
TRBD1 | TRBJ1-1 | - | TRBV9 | CASSEGSSQGAEAFF | TGTGCCAGCAGCGAGGGGAGCTCTCAGGGGGCTGAAGCTTTCTTT
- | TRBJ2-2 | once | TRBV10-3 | CAISDRESWTGELFF | TGTGCCATCAGTGACAGGGAAAGTTGGACCGGGGAGCTGTTTTTT
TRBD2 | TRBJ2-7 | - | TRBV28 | CASTMRAGTYEQYF | TGTGCCAGCACTATGAGAGCGGGAACCTACGAGCAGTACTTC
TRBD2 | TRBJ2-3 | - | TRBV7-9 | CASTAGGGRNTQYF | TGTGCCAGCACAGCGGGAGGTGGTAGGAATACGCAGTATTTT
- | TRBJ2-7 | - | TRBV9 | CASSPGTNPAYEQYF | TGTGCCAGCAGCCCCGGGACCAACCCTGCCTACGAGCAGTACTTC
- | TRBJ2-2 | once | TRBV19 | CASSILVTGELFF | TGTGCCAGTAGTATATTGGTTACCGGGGAGCTGTTTTTT
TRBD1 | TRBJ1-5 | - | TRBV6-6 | CASSQGQGSEQPQHF | TGTGCCAGCAGTCAGGGACAGGGCTCTGAACAGCCCCAGCATTTT
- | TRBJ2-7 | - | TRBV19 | CASSGPYYEQYF | TGTGCCAGTAGTGGGCCATACTACGAGCAGTACTTC
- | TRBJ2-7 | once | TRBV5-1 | CASSLDDPSSYEQYF | TGCGCCAGCAGCTTGGACGACCCGAGCTCCTACGAGCAGTACTTC
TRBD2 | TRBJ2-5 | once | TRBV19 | CASSTMGLAGALQETQYF | TGTGCCAGTAGTACCATGGGACTAGCGGGAGCGCTCCAAGAGACCCAGTACTTC
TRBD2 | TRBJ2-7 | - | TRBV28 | CASSFRGGSSYEQYF | TGTGCCAGCAGTTTCCGGGGGGGAAGCTCCTACGAGCAGTACTTC
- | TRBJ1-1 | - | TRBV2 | CASSESGHVNTEAFF | TGTGCCAGCAGTGAGTCGGGACACGTGAACACTGAAGCTTTCTTT
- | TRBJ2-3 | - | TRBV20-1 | CSAPLDTQYF | TGCAGTGCTCCCCTGGATACGCAGTATTTT
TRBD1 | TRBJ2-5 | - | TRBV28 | CASLTGDGLQETQYF | TGTGCCAGCCTGACAGGGGATGGGTTACAAGAGACCCAGTACTTC
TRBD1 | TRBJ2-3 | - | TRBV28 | CASTKIRQGNTDTQYF | TGTGCCAGCACCAAGATCCGACAGGGGAACACAGATACGCAGTATTTT
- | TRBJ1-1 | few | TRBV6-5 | CAVLPGGRNTEAFF | TGTGCCGTCCTCCCAGGCGGTAGGAACACTGAAGCTTTCTTT
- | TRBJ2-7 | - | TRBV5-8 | CASSLAAKGAEQYF | TGTGCCAGCAGCTTGGCTGCGAAAGGTGCCGAGCAGTACTTC
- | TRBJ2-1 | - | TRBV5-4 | CASSFGGEQFF | TGTGCCAGCAGCTTTGGTGGTGAGCAGTTCTTC
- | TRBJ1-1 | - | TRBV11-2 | CASTGNTEAFF | TGTGCCAGCACTGGGAACACTGAAGCTTTCTTT
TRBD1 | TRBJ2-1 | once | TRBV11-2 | CASSPGQGVSYNEQFF | TGTGCCAGCAGCCCTGGACAGGGTGTTTCGTACAATGAGCAGTTCTTC
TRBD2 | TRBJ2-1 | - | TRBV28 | CASSQQGLAGEDEQFF | TGTGCCAGCAGTCAACAGGGACTAGCGGGAGAGGATGAGCAGTTCTTC
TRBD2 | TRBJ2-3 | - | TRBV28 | CASSPGLAGVDTQYF | TGTGCCAGCAGTCCGGGACTAGCGGGAGTGGATACGCAGTATTTT
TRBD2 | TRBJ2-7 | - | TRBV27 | CASSLGTTPYEQYF | TGTGCCAGCAGTTTGGGGACTACTCCCTACGAGCAGTACTTC
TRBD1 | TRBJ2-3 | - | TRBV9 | CASSVGDREGTDTQYF | TGTGCCAGCAGCGTAGGGGACAGGGAAGGGACAGATACGCAGTATTTT
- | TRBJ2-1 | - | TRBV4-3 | CASSQDEVDYRNDEQFF | TGCGCCAGCAGCCAAGATGAGGTCGACTACCGCAACGATGAGCAGTTCTTC
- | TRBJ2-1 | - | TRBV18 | CASSPSSYNEQFF | TGTGCCAGCTCACCTAGCTCCTACAATGAGCAGTTCTTC
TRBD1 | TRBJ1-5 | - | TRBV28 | CASSLVQGAFGNQPQHF | TGTGCCAGCAGTTTAGTGCAGGGGGCATTTGGCAATCAGCCCCAGCATTTT
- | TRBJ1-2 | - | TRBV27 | CASRPGLNYGYTF | TGTGCCAGCAGGCCAGGCCTTAACTATGGCTACACCTTC
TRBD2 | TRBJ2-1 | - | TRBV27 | CASSLVAGVFYNEQFF | TGTGCCAGCAGTCTAGTAGCGGGAGTGTTCTACAATGAGCAGTTCTTC
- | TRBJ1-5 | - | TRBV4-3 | CASSQVAQGNSNQPQHF | TGCGCCAGCAGCCAAGTGGCGCAAGGGAATAGCAATCAGCCCCAGCATTTT
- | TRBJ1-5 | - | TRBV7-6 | CASSLGGDHQPQHF | TGTGCCAGCAGCTTAGGAGGGGACCATCAGCCCCAGCATTTT
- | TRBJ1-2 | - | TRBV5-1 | CASSFAVGGGDGYTF | TGCGCCAGCAGCTTCGCCGTAGGGGGAGGTGATGGCTACACCTTC
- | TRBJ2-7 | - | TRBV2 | CATGRPYEQYF | TGTGCCACAGGGAGGCCCTACGAGCAGTACTTC
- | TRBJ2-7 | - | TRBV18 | CASSPETMSSYEQYF | TGTGCCAGCTCACCAGAGACGATGAGCTCCTACGAGCAGTACTTC
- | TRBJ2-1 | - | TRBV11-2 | CASSPTGYNEQFF | TGTGCCAGCAGCCCGACTGGTTACAATGAGCAGTTCTTC
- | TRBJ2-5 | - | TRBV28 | CASGSGTVQETQYF | TGTGCCAGCGGTTCCGGGACGGTCCAAGAGACCCAGTACTTC
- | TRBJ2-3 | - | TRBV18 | CASSPRGRSTDTQYF | TGTGCCAGCTCACCACGGGGGAGAAGCACAGATACGCAGTATTTT
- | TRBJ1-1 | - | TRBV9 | CASTGEGDGYTEAFF | TGTGCCAGCACCGGGGAGGGGGATGGGTACACTGAAGCTTTCTTT
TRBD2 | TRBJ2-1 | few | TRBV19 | CASSQTSGFSSYNEQFF | TGTGCCAGTAGTCAGACTAGCGGGTTTAGCTCCTACAATGAGCAGTTCTTC
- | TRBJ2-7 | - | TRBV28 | CASSLSSGQGLYEQYF | TGTGCCAGCAGTTTAAGTTCCGGTCAGGGCCTCTACGAGCAGTACTTC
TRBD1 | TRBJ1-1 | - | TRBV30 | CAWSVQGATEAFF | TGTGCCTGGAGTGTACAGGGGGCCACTGAAGCTTTCTTT
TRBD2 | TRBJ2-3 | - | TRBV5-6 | CASSISGSRDTQYF | TGTGCCAGCAGCATTAGCGGGAGCAGAGATACGCAGTATTTT
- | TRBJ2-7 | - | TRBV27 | CASMGSSYEQYF | TGTGCCTCAATGGGCTCCTCCTACGAGCAGTACTTC
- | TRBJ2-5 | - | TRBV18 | CASSPYTVGTREQYF | TGTGCCAGCTCACCGTACACCGTAGGGACTCGGGAGCAGTACTTC
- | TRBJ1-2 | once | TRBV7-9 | CASTSSTEAWVGYTF | TGTGCCAGCACTTCATCCACAGAAGCTTGGGTAGGCTACACCTTC
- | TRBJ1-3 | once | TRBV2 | CASSEALRELSSGNTIYF | TGTGCCAGCAGTGAAGCGCTTCGGGAACTGAGTTCTGGAAACACCATATATTTT
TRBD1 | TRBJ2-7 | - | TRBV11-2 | CASSPAGTGRLGLDEQYF | TGTGCCAGCAGCCCGGCCGGGACAGGGAGACTAGGGTTGGACGAGCAGTACTTC
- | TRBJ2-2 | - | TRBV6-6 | CASSYQGGSPGELFF | TGTGCCAGCAGTTACCAGGGGGGCTCCCCCGGGGAGCTGTTTTTT
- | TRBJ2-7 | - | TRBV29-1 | CSVVGGHSYEQYF | TGCAGCGTTGTCGGGGGGCACTCCTACGAGCAGTACTTC
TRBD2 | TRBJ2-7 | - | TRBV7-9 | CASSLVAGGLEQYF | TGTGCCAGCAGCTTAGTAGCGGGAGGGCTCGAGCAGTACTTC
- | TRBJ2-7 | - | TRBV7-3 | CASSLTGFSDEQYF | TGTGCCAGCAGCTTAACGGGGTTCTCAGACGAGCAGTACTTC